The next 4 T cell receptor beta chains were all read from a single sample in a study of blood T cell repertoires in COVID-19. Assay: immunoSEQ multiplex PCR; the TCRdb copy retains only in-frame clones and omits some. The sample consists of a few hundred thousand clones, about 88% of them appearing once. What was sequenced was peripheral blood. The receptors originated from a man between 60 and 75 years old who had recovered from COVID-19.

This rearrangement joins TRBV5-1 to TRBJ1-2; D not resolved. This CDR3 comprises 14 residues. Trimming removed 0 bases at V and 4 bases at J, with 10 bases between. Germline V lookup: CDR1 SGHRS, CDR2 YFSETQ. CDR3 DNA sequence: TGCGCCAGCAGCTTGGCCCCCGAGTCCTATGGCTACACCTTC. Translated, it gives CASSLAPESYGYTF.

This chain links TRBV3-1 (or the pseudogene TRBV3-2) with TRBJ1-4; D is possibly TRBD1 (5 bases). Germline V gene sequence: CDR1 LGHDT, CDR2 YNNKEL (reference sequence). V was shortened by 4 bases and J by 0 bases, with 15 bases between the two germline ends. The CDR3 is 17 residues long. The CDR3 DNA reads TGTGCCAGCAGCCTTAAGACAGCAAGAGCAACTAATGAAAAACTGTTTTTT. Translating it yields CASSLKTARATNEKLFF.

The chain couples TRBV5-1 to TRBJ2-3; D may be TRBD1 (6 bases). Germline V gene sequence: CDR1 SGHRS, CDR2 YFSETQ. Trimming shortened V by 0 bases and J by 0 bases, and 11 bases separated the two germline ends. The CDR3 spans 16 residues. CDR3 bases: TGCGCCAGCAGCTTGGGAGGGGGAGCTAGCACAGATACGCAGTATTTT. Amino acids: CASSLGGGASTDTQYF.

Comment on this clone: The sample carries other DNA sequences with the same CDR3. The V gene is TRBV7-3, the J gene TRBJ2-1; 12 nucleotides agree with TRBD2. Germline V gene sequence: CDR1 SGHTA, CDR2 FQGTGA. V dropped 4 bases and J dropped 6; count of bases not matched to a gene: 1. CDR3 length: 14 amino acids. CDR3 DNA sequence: TGTGCCAGCAGCTCTAGCGGGGGGGCCAATGAGCAGTTCTTC. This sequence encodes CASSSSGGANEQFF. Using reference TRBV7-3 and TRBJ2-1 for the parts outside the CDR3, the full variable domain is GAGVSQTPSNKVTEKGKYVELRCDPISGHTALYWYRQSLGQGPEFLIYFQGTGAADDSGLPNDRFFAVRPEGSVSTLKIQRTERGDSAVYLCASSSSGGANEQFFGPGTRLTVL.